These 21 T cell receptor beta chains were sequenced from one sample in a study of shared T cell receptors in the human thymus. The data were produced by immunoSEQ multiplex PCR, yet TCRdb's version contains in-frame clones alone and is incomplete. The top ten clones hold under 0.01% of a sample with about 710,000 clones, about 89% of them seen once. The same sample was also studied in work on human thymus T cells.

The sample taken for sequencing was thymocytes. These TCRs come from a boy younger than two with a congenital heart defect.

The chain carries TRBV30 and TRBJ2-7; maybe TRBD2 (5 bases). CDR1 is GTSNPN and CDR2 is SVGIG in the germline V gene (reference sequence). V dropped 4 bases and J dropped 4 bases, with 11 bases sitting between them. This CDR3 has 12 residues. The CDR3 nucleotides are TGTGCCTGGATGAGGGCGCCGTACGAGCAGTACTTC. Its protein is CAWMRAPYEQYF.

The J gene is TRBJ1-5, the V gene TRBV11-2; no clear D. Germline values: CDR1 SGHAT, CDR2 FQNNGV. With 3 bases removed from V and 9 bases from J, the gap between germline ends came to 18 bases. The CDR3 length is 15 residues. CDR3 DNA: TGTGCCAGCAGCTTGAGTGTAGCGGCCGGAGGGCCCCAGCATTTT. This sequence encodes CASSLSVAAGGPQHF.

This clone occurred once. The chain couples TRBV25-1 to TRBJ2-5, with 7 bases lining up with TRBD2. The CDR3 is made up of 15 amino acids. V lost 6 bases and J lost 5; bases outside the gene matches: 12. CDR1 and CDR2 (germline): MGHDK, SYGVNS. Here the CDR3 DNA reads TGTGCCAGCAGCAAGGGGAGGGGTGAGGGGGAGACCCAGTACTTC. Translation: CASSKGRGEGETQYF.

The CDR3 nucleotides are TGTGCCAGCAGCCGGGTTAGAGGAGGAGGTACCGGGGAGCTGTTTTTT. Protein sequence: CASSRVRGGGTGELFF. The V call is TRBV11-3, the J call TRBJ2-2; possibly TRBD2 for D (5 bases). Looked up from germline, CDR1 is SGHNT and CDR2 is YENEEA. The V end lost 5 bases, the J end lost 5 bases, and 18 bases lay between the germline ends. The CDR3 runs to 16 residues.

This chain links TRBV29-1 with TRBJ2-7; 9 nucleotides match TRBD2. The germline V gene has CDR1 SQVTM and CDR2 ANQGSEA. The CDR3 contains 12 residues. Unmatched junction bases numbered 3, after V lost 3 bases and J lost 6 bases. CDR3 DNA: TGCAGCGTTGAGCGGGAGGGGCGCGAGCAGTACTTC. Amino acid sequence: CSVEREGREQYF.

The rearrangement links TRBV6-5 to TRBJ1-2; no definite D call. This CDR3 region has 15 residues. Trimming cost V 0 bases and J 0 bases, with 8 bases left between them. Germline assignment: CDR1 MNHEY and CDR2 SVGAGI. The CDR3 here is CASSYSTEANYGYTF. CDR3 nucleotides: TGTGCCAGCAGTTACTCCACAGAAGCTAACTATGGCTACACCTTC.

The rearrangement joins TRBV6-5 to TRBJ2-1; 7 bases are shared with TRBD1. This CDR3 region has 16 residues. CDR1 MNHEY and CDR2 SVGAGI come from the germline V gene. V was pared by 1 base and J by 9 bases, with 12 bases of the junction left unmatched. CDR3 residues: CASSYWTTGSHGEQFF. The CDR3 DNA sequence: TGTGCCAGCAGTTACTGGACGACAGGGTCACACGGTGAGCAGTTCTTC.

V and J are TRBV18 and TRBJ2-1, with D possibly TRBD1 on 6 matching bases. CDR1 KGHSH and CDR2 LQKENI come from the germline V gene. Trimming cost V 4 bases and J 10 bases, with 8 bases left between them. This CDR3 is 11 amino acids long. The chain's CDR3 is CASSQGQEQFF. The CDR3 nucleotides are TGTGCCAGCTCACAAGGACAGGAGCAGTTCTTC.

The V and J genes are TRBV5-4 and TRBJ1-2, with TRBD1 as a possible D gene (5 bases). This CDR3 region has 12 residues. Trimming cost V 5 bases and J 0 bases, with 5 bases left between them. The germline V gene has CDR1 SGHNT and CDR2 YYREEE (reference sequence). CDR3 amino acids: CASRDTNYGYTF. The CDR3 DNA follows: TGTGCCAGCAGGGACACTAACTATGGCTACACCTTC. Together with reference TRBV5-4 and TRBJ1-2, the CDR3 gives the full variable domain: ETGVTQSPTHLIKTRGQQVTLRCSSQSGHNTVSWYQQALGQGPQFIFQYYREEENGRGNFPPRFSGLQFPNYSSELNVNALELDDSALYLCASRDTNYGYTFGSGTRLTVV.

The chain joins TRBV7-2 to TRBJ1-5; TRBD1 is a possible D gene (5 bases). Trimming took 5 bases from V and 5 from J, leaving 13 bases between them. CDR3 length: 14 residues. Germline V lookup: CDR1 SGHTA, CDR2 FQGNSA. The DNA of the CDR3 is TGTGCCAGCAGCATAGACAGTTTGCATCAGCCCCAGCATTTT. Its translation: CASSIDSLHQPQHF. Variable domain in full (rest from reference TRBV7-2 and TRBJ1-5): GAGVSQSPSNKVTEKGKDVELRCDPISGHTALYWYRQSLGQGLEFLIYFQGNSAPDKSGLPSDRFSAERTGGSVSTLTIQRTQQEDSAVYLCASSIDSLHQPQHFGDGTRLSIL.

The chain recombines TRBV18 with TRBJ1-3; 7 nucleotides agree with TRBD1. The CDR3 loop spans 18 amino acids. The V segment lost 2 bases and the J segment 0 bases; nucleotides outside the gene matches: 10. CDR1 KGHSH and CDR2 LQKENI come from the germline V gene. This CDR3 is CASSPSLTGSYSGNTIYF. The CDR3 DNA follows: TGTGCCAGCTCACCAAGTCTGACAGGGTCGTACTCTGGAAACACCATATATTTT.

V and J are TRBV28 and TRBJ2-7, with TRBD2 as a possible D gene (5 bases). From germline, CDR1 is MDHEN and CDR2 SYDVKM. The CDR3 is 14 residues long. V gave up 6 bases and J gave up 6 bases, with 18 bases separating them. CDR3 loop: CASSSTSSTSEQYF. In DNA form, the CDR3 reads TGTGCCAGCAGCTCAACTAGTTCTACTAGCGAGCAGTACTTC. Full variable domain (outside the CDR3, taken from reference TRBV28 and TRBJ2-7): DVKVTQSSRYLVKRTGEKVFLECVQDMDHENMFWYRQDPGLGLRLIYFSYDVKMKEKGDIPEGYSVSREKKERFSLILESASTNQTSMYLCASSSTSSTSEQYFGPGTRLTVT.

The CDR3 DNA reads as TGTGCCAGCAGTGAATTCGGACAGGGGGTGATGGGTGGCTACACCTTC. The encoded protein is CASSEFGQGVMGGYTF. This chain joins TRBV25-1 and TRBJ1-2; 10 nucleotides align to TRBD1. V gave up 1 base and J gave up 7 bases; unmatched junction bases: 9. The CDR3 length is 16 residues. Per the germline V gene, CDR1 is MGHDK and CDR2 is SYGVNS.

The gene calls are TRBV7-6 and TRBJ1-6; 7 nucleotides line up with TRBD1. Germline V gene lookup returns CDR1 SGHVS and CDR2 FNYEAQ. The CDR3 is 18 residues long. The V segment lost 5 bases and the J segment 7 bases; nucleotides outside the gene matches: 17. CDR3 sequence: CASSPRQGPEQKNSPLHF. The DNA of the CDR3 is TGTGCCAGCAGCCCTCGACAGGGCCCAGAACAGAAGAATTCACCCCTCCACTTT.

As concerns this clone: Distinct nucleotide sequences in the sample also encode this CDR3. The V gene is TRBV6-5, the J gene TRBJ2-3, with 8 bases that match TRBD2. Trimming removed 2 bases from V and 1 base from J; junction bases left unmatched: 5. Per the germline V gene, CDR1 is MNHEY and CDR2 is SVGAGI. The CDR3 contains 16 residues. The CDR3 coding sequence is TGTGCCAGCAGTTACGGGCTAGCGGGTGGCACAGATACGCAGTATTTT. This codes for CASSYGLAGGTDTQYF.

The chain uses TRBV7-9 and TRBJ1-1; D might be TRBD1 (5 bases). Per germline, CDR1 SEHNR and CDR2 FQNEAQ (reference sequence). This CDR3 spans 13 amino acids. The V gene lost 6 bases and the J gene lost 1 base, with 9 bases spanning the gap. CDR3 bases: TGTGCCAGCAGATATCAGGGGAACACTGAAGCTTTCTTT. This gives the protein CASRYQGNTEAFF.

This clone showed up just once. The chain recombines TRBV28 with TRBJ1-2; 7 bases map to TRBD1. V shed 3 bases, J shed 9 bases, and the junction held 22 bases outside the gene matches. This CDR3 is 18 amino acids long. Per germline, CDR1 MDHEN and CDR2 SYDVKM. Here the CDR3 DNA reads TGTGCCAGCAGTTTGGGTCTCGTAGGGCAGGGGGACGTGTCCTGCTACACCTTC. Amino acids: CASSLGLVGQGDVSCYTF.

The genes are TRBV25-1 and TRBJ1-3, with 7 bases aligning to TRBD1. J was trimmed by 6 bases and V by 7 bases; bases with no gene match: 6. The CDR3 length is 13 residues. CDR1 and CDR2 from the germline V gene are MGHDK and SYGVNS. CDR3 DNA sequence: TGTGCCAGCACCAGACAGGGCGAAAACACCATATATTTT. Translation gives CASTRQGENTIYF.

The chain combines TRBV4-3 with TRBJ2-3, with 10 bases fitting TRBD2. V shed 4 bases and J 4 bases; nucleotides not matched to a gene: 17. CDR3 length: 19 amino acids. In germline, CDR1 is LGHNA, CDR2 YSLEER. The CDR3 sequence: CASSPKKDPLAGAADTQYF. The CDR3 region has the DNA TGCGCCAGCAGCCCAAAGAAGGACCCCCTAGCGGGGGCCGCAGATACGCAGTATTTT.

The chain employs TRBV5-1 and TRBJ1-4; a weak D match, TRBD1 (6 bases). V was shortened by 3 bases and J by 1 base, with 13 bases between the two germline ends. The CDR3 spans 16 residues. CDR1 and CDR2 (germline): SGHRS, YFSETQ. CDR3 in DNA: TGCGCCAGCAGCTCCAGGGGTGGGGTAACTAATGAAAAACTGTTTTTT. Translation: CASSSRGGVTNEKLFF. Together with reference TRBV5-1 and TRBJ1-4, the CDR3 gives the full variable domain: KAGVTQTPRYLIKTRGQQVTLSCSPISGHRSVSWYQQTPGQGLQFLFEYFSETQRNKGNFPGRFSGRQFSNSRSEMNVSTLELGDSALYLCASSSRGGVTNEKLFFGSGTQLSVL.

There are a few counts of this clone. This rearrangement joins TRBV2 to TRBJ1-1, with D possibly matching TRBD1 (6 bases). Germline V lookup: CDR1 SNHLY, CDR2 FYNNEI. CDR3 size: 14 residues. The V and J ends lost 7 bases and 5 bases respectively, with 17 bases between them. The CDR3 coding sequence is TGTGCCAGCAAGGGCCCAGGGGACGGGACTGAAGCTTTCTTT. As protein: CASKGPGDGTEAFF.